This T cell receptor beta chain was sequenced during a study of CD8 T cells in ankylosing spondylitis. TCRdb analysed the 5' RACE reads with MiXCR anew, one entry per CDR3 protein. Found here are over 100,000 distinct CDR3 sequences, more than 6.5% of them singletons; the top ten hold 9.5% to 15%. This clonotype was seen many times. Its antigen is currently unknown. Overall study results and limits: Matched ankylosing spondylitis synovial fluid reportedly contained a significantly enriched population of disease-linked clones. Peripheral blood samples showed relatively rare disease-linked clones, and these clones were CD8+. There was a TCR beta motif, made of roughly eight highly homologous variants, that appeared characteristic of ankylosing spondylitis blood.

The clonotype comes from a male donor with ankylosing spondylitis or in good health (not recorded which). The sample taken for sequencing was blood, either unsorted or a sorted T cell fraction (not recorded which).

This CDR3 is CASSRQTLSTDTQYF. CDR3 DNA: TGTGCCAGCAGCCGACAGACGTTGAGCACAGATACGCAGTATTTT. The rearrangement links TRBV3-1 to TRBJ2-3; D might be TRBD1 (5 bases). CDR1 and CDR2 (germline): LGHDT, YNNKEL (reference sequence). There are 15 residues in the CDR3. V was clipped by 4 bases and J by 0 bases, with 11 bases between them.